The 8 T cell receptor beta chains listed next were all sequenced from one sample in a study of Ad26.COV2.S vaccination and SARS-CoV-2 variants. Libraries were prepared by immunoSEQ multiplex PCR; TCRdb keeps only in-frame clonotypes and omits some of them. The table has about 680,000 clones, approximately 88% seen once. Treatment of the sample: roughly 19 received Ad26.COV2.S at low or high dose, single or two shots; 5 received placebo; per-sample allocation not given. The investigators took samples on day 63 after the first vaccine or placebo injection. Here the sequenced sample was peripheral blood, taken in a trial of Ad26.COV2.S vaccine versus placebo. These receptors all stem from a person aged 18-65 years who received the Ad26.COV2.S COVID-19 vaccine or a placebo.

The V call is TRBV7-2, the J call TRBJ2-5; tentatively, D is TRBD2 (5 bases). This CDR3 is 13 amino acids long. Trimming took off 8 bases at V and 2 bases at J, with 12 bases between the two ends. The germline V gene encodes CDR1 SGHTA and CDR2 FQGNSA. In DNA form, the CDR3 reads TGTGCCAGCTCAGACTACTTACAAGAGACCCAGTACTTC. The encoded protein is CASSDYLQETQYF.

V gene TRBV7-2 combines with J gene TRBJ1-2, with D unresolved. The ends were cut back, 3 bases at V and 6 bases at J, with 11 bases in the middle. CDR3 size: 13 residues. Germline V lookup: CDR1 SGHTA, CDR2 FQGNSA. The DNA for the CDR3 is TGTGCCAGCAGCTTCCGGGCGGCAGATGGCTACACCTTC. This codes for CASSFRAADGYTF.

This chain links TRBV23-1 with TRBJ1-2; tentatively, D is TRBD1 (5 bases). TRBV23-1 qualifies as an ORF whose function is uncertain. The CDR3 sequence is 16 residues long. V lost 3 bases, J lost 1 base, and 15 bases lay in between. CDR3 in DNA: TGCGCCAGCAGTCATCCGGACACGACCTATAACTATGGCTACACCTTC. Protein product: CASSHPDTTYNYGYTF.

V is TRBV6-6 and J is TRBJ2-7; TRBD1 matches 9 bases. After removal of 2 bases from V and 3 bases from J, the junction contained 5 bases not matched to a gene. The germline gives CDR1 MNHNY, CDR2 SVGAGI (reference sequence). The CDR3 has 15 amino acids. The CDR3 bases are TGTGCCAGCAGTTACCAGGGACAGGGATACTACGAGCAGTACTTC. Amino acids: CASSYQGQGYYEQYF.

The chain carries TRBV5-4 and TRBJ2-6; D might be TRBD2 (6 bases). Germline values: CDR1 SGHNT, CDR2 YYREEE (reference sequence). There are 16 residues in the CDR3. The V end lost 5 bases, the J end lost 0 bases, and 12 bases lay between the germline ends. CDR3 region: CASSPGGNSGANVLTF. In nucleotides, the CDR3 is TGTGCCAGCAGTCCCGGCGGGAACTCTGGGGCCAACGTCCTGACTTTC.

V usage is TRBV25-1 and J usage is TRBJ1-6; D ambiguous. The germline V gene encodes CDR1 MGHDK and CDR2 SYGVNS. V lost 6 bases and J lost 6, with 12 bases in between. The CDR3 has 14 residues. The CDR3 loop reads CASRGLSTNSPLHF. CDR3 DNA sequence: TGTGCCAGCAGAGGACTTTCCACTAATTCACCCCTCCACTTT.

The chain recombines TRBV6-5 with TRBJ2-5, with no clear D. V lost 0 bases and J 5 bases, leaving 16 bases between the germline ends. This CDR3 comprises 16 residues. From germline, CDR1 is MNHEY and CDR2 SVGAGI. The CDR3 is CASSYSWIMAWETQYF. The CDR3 DNA reads as TGTGCCAGCAGTTACTCCTGGATCATGGCGTGGGAGACCCAGTACTTC.

J is TRBJ2-1 and V is TRBV18, with a weak D call TRBD1 (8 bases). Germline V gene sequence: CDR1 KGHSH, CDR2 LQKENI. CDR3 size: 15 residues. Trimming removed 3 bases at V and 3 bases at J, with 12 bases between. CDR3 loop: CASSPDRDYYNEQFF. The CDR3 coding sequence is TGTGCCAGCTCACCGGACAGGGACTACTACAATGAGCAGTTCTTC. The variable domain in full, completed from reference TRBV18 and TRBJ2-1, reads NAGVMQNPRHLVRRRGQEARLRCSPMKGHSHVYWYRQLPEEGLKFMVYLQKENIIDESGMPKERFSAEFPKEGPSILRIQQVVRGDSAAYFCASSPDRDYYNEQFFGPGTRLTVL.